The present entry profiles one T cell receptor beta chain with its context. The data were obtained in a study of blood T cell repertoires in COVID-19. Study-wide context: Collection of acute and convalescent COVID-19 samples took place in the United States, Italy and Spain.

Per the authors' pipeline: Counts of nucleated cells, estimated from reference gene primer amplification, were obtained. Clones were read by immunoSEQ multiplex PCR, and TCRdb kept only the in-frame ones, dropping some. That table furnishes V, J and clone size, whereas the DNA furnished D and trimming. The table records approximately 500,000 clones, roughly 87% of them present only once. This CDR3 has 14 residues. V was pared by 5 bases and J by 6 bases, with 5 bases of the junction left unmatched. Germline assignment: CDR1 MRHNA and CDR2 SNTAGT. The source material was peripheral blood. The chain uses TRBV6-4 and TRBJ1-2, with 11 bases that match TRBD1. The receptor's source is a man younger than 30 with COVID-19, enrolled during active disease. CDR3 residues: CASSRTGGVDGYTF. DNA of the CDR3: TGTGCCAGCAGTAGGACAGGGGGCGTGGATGGCTACACCTTC.